The sequence of this TCR beta chain was determined in a study of technical replicates of blood from a handful of donors. Assay used: immunoSEQ multiplex PCR; TCRdb lists only in-frame clones, some missing. This table holds approximately 84,000 clones, roughly 98% found once. The germline V gene has CDR1 SGHRS and CDR2 YFSETQ. This CDR3 comprises 15 residues. V trimming: 4 bases; J trimming: 3 bases; junction bases outside the gene matches: 9. This clone was found once. The specimen was T cells isolated from PBMCs. This TCR was recovered from a human donor in good health. The J gene is TRBJ1-1, the V gene TRBV5-1; the match to TRBD1 covers 7 bases. Here the CDR3 DNA reads TGCGCCAGCAGCAGTCCAGGGGGTTTAGACACTGAAGCTTTCTTT. It translates to CASSSPGGLDTEAFF. Full variable domain (remainder filled in from reference TRBV5-1 and TRBJ1-1): KAGVTQTPRYLIKTRGQQVTLSCSPISGHRSVSWYQQTPGQGLQFLFEYFSETQRNKGNFPGRFSGRQFSNSRSEMNVSTLELGDSALYLCASSSPGGLDTEAFFGQGTRLTVV.